This T cell receptor beta chain was obtained from a study of blood T cell repertoires in COVID-19. Study-wide context: In each case, the material was cDNA or gDNA derived from T cells, B-cell-depleted T cells, or PBMCs.

Trimming left V 0 bases short and J 5 bases short, with 16 bases between. From germline, CDR1 is KGHSH and CDR2 LQKENI. This CDR3 has 16 amino acids. Clones were sequenced by immunoSEQ multiplex PCR, and TCRdb holds only the in-frame ones, with some missing. The sample contains roughly 100,000 clones, more than 75% of which appear only once. Input material: peripheral blood. The gene calls are TRBV18 and TRBJ2-5, with D possibly being TRBD2 (7 bases). The TCR was taken from a man aged 50-59 years with active or convalescent COVID-19. In DNA, the CDR3 is TGTGCCAGCTCACCACCATCGGCGGGGGCAATCGAGACCCAGTACTTC. It translates to CASSPPSAGAIETQYF.